A selection of T cell receptor beta chains follows, all from one sample in a study of CD8+ T cells in alopecia areata. Sequencing used immunoSEQ multiplex PCR; TCRdb keeps in-frame clones, though not all of them. Here the sample spans roughly 170,000 clones, roughly 64% being singletons. The sample consisted of CD8+ T cells sorted from blood, taken at week 24, from a patient treated with tofacitinib. These receptors were taken from a human donor with alopecia areata. Both conserved end residues are part of each CDR3. Fields, in order: D gene, J gene, clone size, V gene, CDR3 protein, CDR3 DNA. D genes are given only for firm matches. Size values are once, few and many counts, or a class for expanded clones, and some rows have none.

D: -; J: TRBJ2-7; size: few; V: TRBV28; CDR3: CASSLPGSYEQYF; DNA: TGTGCCAGCAGTTTACCGGGTAGTTACGAGCAGTACTTC
D: -; J: TRBJ2-7; size: -; V: TRBV23-1; CDR3: CANPGALIYYSYEQYF; DNA: TGCGCCAATCCGGGAGCTCTGATTTATTACTCCTACGAGCAGTACTTC
D: -; J: TRBJ1-2; size: once; V: TRBV5-6; CDR3: CASSLGRNGYTF; DNA: TGTGCCAGCAGCTTGGGCCGGAATGGCTACACCTTC
D: -; J: TRBJ2-2; size: -; V: TRBV4-1; CDR3: CASSHTANTGELFF; DNA: TGCGCCAGCAGCCATACAGCGAACACCGGGGAGCTGTTTTTT
D: TRBD1; J: TRBJ1-2; size: -; V: TRBV29-1; CDR3: CSAPGGEDGYTF; DNA: TGCAGCGCCCCAGGGGGGGAAGATGGCTACACCTTC
D: -; J: TRBJ1-1; size: -; V: TRBV30; CDR3: CAWSIGNTEAFF; DNA: TGTGCCTGGAGTATCGGGAACACTGAAGCTTTCTTT
D: -; J: TRBJ2-1; size: few; V: TRBV28; CDR3: CASSLTDTRPQFF; DNA: TGTGCCAGCAGTTTAACGGATACGAGGCCTCAGTTCTTC
D: -; J: TRBJ1-1; size: -; V: TRBV27; CDR3: CASRSRPDRLNTEAFF; DNA: TGTGCCAGCAGATCTCGTCCGGACAGATTAAACACTGAAGCTTTCTTT
D: TRBD1; J: TRBJ2-3; size: -; V: TRBV30; CDR3: CAWSSGGWTDTQYF; DNA: TGTGCCTGGAGTTCAGGGGGCTGGACAGATACGCAGTATTTT
D: TRBD1; J: TRBJ1-1; size: -; V: TRBV7-2; CDR3: CASSTDRGETAFF; DNA: TGTGCCAGCAGCACCGACAGGGGGGAAACGGCTTTCTTT
D: TRBD2; J: TRBJ2-3; size: -; V: TRBV9; CDR3: CASSVSGSSTDTQYF; DNA: TGTGCCAGCAGCGTTAGCGGGAGCAGCACAGATACGCAGTATTTT
D: -; J: TRBJ2-2; size: few; V: TRBV9; CDR3: CASSASHGITGELFF; DNA: TGTGCCAGCAGCGCCTCGCATGGGATCACCGGGGAGCTGTTTTTT
D: -; J: TRBJ1-1; size: few; V: TRBV6-5; CDR3: CASSYLGDTEAFF; DNA: TGTGCCAGCAGTTACCTTGGGGACACTGAAGCTTTCTTT
D: -; J: TRBJ2-5; size: -; V: TRBV6-5; CDR3: CASSPAGGIGETQYF; DNA: TGTGCCAGCAGTCCGGCCGGGGGCATAGGGGAGACCCAGTACTTC
D: -; J: TRBJ1-5; size: few; V: TRBV5-1; CDR3: CASSSISNQPQHF; DNA: TGCGCCAGCAGCTCCATTAGCAATCAGCCCCAGCATTTT
D: -; J: TRBJ2-3; size: -; V: TRBV11-3; CDR3: CASFGASTDTQYF; DNA: TGTGCCAGCTTCGGAGCCAGCACAGATACGCAGTATTTT
D: -; J: TRBJ1-3; size: few; V: TRBV6-6; CDR3: CASSPPWAGNTIYF; DNA: TGTGCCAGCAGTCCCCCTTGGGCGGGAAACACCATATATTTT
D: -; J: TRBJ2-6; size: few; V: TRBV30; CDR3: CASPTAGANVLTF; DNA: TGTGCCTCCCCGACAGCGGGGGCCAACGTCCTGACTTTC
D: -; J: TRBJ2-7; size: -; V: TRBV2; CDR3: CASSENEQYF; DNA: TGTGCCAGCAGTGAGAACGAGCAGTACTTC
D: -; J: TRBJ1-2; size: -; V: TRBV29-1; CDR3: CSVEDIATNNYGYTF; DNA: TGCAGCGTTGAAGACATTGCGACAAATAACTATGGCTACACCTTC
D: TRBD2; J: TRBJ2-7; size: few; V: TRBV29-1; CDR3: CSVERAGDYEQYF; DNA: TGCAGCGTTGAAAGGGCGGGAGACTACGAGCAGTACTTC
D: TRBD1; J: TRBJ2-3; size: few; V: TRBV15; CDR3: CATRPTGKYTQYF; DNA: TGTGCCACCAGGCCGACAGGGAAATATACGCAGTATTTT
D: -; J: TRBJ2-3; size: -; V: TRBV7-2; CDR3: CASSLWYRGPSTDTQYF; DNA: TGTGCCAGCAGCTTATGGTATCGGGGCCCCTCCACAGATACGCAGTATTTT
D: TRBD1; J: TRBJ2-3; size: -; V: TRBV27; CDR3: CASSFIRDSTSTDTQYF; DNA: TGTGCCAGCAGTTTTATCAGGGACAGCACCAGCACAGATACGCAGTATTTT
D: TRBD2; J: TRBJ2-3; size: -; V: TRBV4-1; CDR3: CASSQTSGGTLTDTQYF; DNA: TGCGCCAGCAGCCAAACTAGCGGGGGGACTCTGACAGATACGCAGTATTTT
D: -; J: TRBJ1-1; size: once; V: TRBV21-1; CDR3: CARRVAFF; DNA: TGTGCCCGCCGAGTAGCTTTCTTT
D: -; J: TRBJ1-1; size: -; V: TRBV29-1; CDR3: CSALTPGPAEAFF; DNA: TGCAGCGCCCTGACACCAGGGCCAGCTGAAGCTTTCTTT
D: -; J: TRBJ1-1; size: -; V: TRBV27; CDR3: CASSFYGQTEGAFF; DNA: TGTGCCAGCAGTTTCTACGGACAGACTGAGGGAGCTTTCTTT
D: -; J: TRBJ2-1; size: -; V: TRBV7-2; CDR3: CASSLKTGSPYNEQFF; DNA: TGTGCCAGCAGTTTAAAAACCGGGTCTCCTTACAATGAGCAGTTCTTC
D: -; J: TRBJ2-1; size: -; V: TRBV4-1; CDR3: CASSQTGEQFF; DNA: TGCGCCAGCAGCCAGACCGGGGAGCAGTTCTTC
D: -; J: TRBJ2-1; size: -; V: TRBV7-9; CDR3: CASSFNRGEQFF; DNA: TGTGCCAGCAGCTTCAATCGGGGTGAGCAGTTCTTC
D: -; J: TRBJ1-2; size: -; V: TRBV14; CDR3: CASSLRGFPANYGYTF; DNA: TGTGCCAGCAGCCTTCGCGGGTTTCCCGCTAACTATGGCTACACCTTC
D: -; J: TRBJ2-7; size: -; V: TRBV4-1; CDR3: CASSQSAGTSYEQYF; DNA: TGCGCCAGCAGCCAATCGGCGGGGACCTCCTACGAGCAGTACTTC
D: TRBD2; J: TRBJ2-3; size: -; V: TRBV30; CDR3: CAWTLGLAATDTQYF; DNA: TGTGCCTGGACCCTCGGACTAGCGGCCACAGATACGCAGTATTTT
D: TRBD1; J: TRBJ2-1; size: -; V: TRBV5-1; CDR3: CASSLGQGTYNEQFF; DNA: TGCGCCAGCAGCTTAGGACAGGGCACCTACAATGAGCAGTTCTTC
D: -; J: TRBJ2-5; size: -; V: TRBV23-1; CDR3: CASSQSWPDLAQETQYF; DNA: TGCGCCAGCAGTCAATCTTGGCCTGATCTCGCCCAAGAGACCCAGTACTTC
D: -; J: TRBJ1-5; size: -; V: TRBV7-9; CDR3: CASSLDGQPQHF; DNA: TGTGCCAGCTCCCTAGACGGTCAGCCCCAGCATTTT
D: TRBD2; J: TRBJ2-1; size: few; V: TRBV27; CDR3: CASRPAGEISDEQFF; DNA: TGTGCCAGCAGGCCAGCGGGGGAGATTTCGGATGAGCAGTTCTTC
D: TRBD2; J: TRBJ2-1; size: -; V: TRBV27; CDR3: CASSSLAGGWNEQFF; DNA: TGTGCCAGCAGTTCTCTAGCGGGGGGATGGAATGAGCAGTTCTTC
D: -; J: TRBJ2-1; size: -; V: TRBV5-1; CDR3: CASSGDTTGPNYNEQFF; DNA: TGCGCCAGCAGCGGGGATACAACAGGCCCAAACTACAATGAGCAGTTCTTC
D: -; J: TRBJ2-1; size: -; V: TRBV19; CDR3: CASSMWTYNEQFF; DNA: TGTGCCAGTAGTATGTGGACCTACAATGAGCAGTTCTTC
D: -; J: TRBJ2-1; size: few; V: TRBV5-6; CDR3: CASSGGPGSSYNEQFF; DNA: TGTGCCAGCAGCGGGGGGCCGGGTAGTTCCTACAATGAGCAGTTCTTC
D: TRBD1; J: TRBJ2-2; size: -; V: TRBV9; CDR3: CASSDNRDRGGWTGELFF; DNA: TGTGCCAGCAGCGACAACCGGGACAGGGGGGGATGGACCGGGGAGCTGTTTTTT
D: -; J: TRBJ2-3; size: -; V: TRBV13; CDR3: CASSFLKDLLDTQYF; DNA: TGTGCCAGCAGCTTCTTAAAGGACCTGCTGGATACGCAGTATTTT
D: -; J: TRBJ2-7; size: -; V: TRBV9; CDR3: CASSVAGRAYEQYF; DNA: TGTGCCAGCAGCGTAGCTGGCAGAGCCTACGAGCAGTACTTC
D: TRBD1; J: TRBJ2-7; size: -; V: TRBV4-1; CDR3: CASAHRAGGRYEQYF; DNA: TGCGCCAGCGCGCACCGGGCAGGGGGCAGATACGAGCAGTACTTC
D: TRBD2; J: TRBJ2-3; size: -; V: TRBV7-3; CDR3: CASSPSGGVTDTQYF; DNA: TGTGCCAGCAGCCCTAGCGGGGGGGTCACAGATACGCAGTATTTT
D: -; J: TRBJ2-3; size: -; V: TRBV28; CDR3: CASSGTRGTDTQYF; DNA: TGTGCCAGCAGCGGAACCAGGGGAACAGATACGCAGTATTTT